The 2 T cell receptor beta chains given below trace back to one sample, sequenced in a study of T cell changes during pregnancy in multiple sclerosis. Clones were sequenced by immunoSEQ multiplex PCR, and TCRdb holds only the in-frame ones, with some missing. The table records more than 55,000 clones, around nine tenths of them present only once. Material: peripheral blood, obtained in the first trimester of pregnancy. The receptor set was obtained from a female donor in good health, enrolled as a control in a pregnancy study.

The genes are TRBV6-1 and TRBJ2-7, with 10 bases aligning to TRBD2. The V gene end was trimmed by 2 bases and the J gene end by 2 bases; junction bases not matched to a gene: 15. CDR1 is MNHNS, CDR2 SASEGT, per germline. This CDR3 spans 19 amino acids. The CDR3, as DNA: TGTGCCAGCAGTGAATTCGGGGGGCTAGCGGGAGATATCCCCTACGAGCAGTACTTC. Translated: CASSEFGGLAGDIPYEQYF.

About this clone itself: An end of the junction differs from the germline gene, which may be a read error. The rearrangement joins TRBV6-6 to TRBJ2-5, with 7 bases that match TRBD1. The CDR3 spans 13 residues. Per germline, CDR1 MNHNY and CDR2 SVGAGI (reference sequence). CDR3 in DNA: TGTGCCAGCAAGACAGGGATCCAACAGACCCAGTACTTC. Translating gives CASKTGIQQTQYF.